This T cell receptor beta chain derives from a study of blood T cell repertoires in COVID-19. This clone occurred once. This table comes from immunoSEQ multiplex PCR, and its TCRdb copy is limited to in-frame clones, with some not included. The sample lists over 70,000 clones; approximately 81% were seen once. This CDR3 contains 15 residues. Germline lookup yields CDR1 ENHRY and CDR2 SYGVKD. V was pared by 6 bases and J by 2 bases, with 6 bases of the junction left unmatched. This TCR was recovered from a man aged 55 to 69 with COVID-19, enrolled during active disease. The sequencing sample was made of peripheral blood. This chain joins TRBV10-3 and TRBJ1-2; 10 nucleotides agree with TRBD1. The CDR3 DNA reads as TGTGCCATCAGAGTAAGGACAGGGGGAAACTATGGCTACACCTTC. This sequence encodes CAIRVRTGGNYGYTF.